This record concerns one T cell receptor (beta chain) sequence. Its antigen is still unknown. The cohort comprised around 700 healthy bone marrow donors. Cohort members were all nominally healthy when sampled, although unrecorded immune exposures were likely present. The donor tested CMV seronegative, placing the donor among the 300 to 450 seronegative members of the cohort. A peripheral blood sample was collected from each donor, and TCR beta sequencing was performed on peripheral blood mononuclear cells. Genomic DNA extraction from the blood cell samples was performed with the Qiagen DNeasy Blood Extraction Kit. These data originate in a study of cytomegalovirus exposure and HLA in healthy donors (dated by TCRdb to 2017 to 2019). Study-wide context: According to an earlier analysis of around 600 of the donors, about 179 million T cells yielded roughly 110 million unique TCR beta sequences and 276 Gb of sequence data. Around 330 gigabases of sequencing data and around 80 million unique TCR sequences made up an early release that covered about 640 HLA-typed donors. Of the roughly 420 genotyped donors, 65% to 90% were placed in the genetic ancestry cluster associated with self-reported Caucasian donors. The aim of the study was to test whether cataloging public T cell receptors could identify signatures of past pathogen exposure. Using immunosequencing, the study profiled T cell repertoires from 640 or so subjects and related those repertoires to cytomegalovirus serostatus. Besides the first cohort of roughly 660 subjects, a separate validation cohort made up of 95 to 150 different subjects was used. High-throughput TCR immunosequencing, statistical association of individual TCRs with disease status, and machine learning were combined to predict cytomegalovirus infection status. In a later analysis, previously published TCR beta repertoires from 666 donors were re-analyzed and high-resolution HLA genotyping was added so that TCR occurrence patterns could be studied. The later analysis used no new phenotypic data to find candidate immune exposures, relying instead on TCR beta sequences and their occurrence across donors. An earlier analysis of approximately 500 of the donors applied high-throughput TCR beta sequencing to assess whether each TCR beta V gene segment acted as functional or pseudogenic. Donor age, sex, ethnicity and CMV serostatus were compiled alongside the repertoire data. Genome-wide SNP genotypes for about 60% of the 666 donors were used in a later genetic analysis, which treated that subset as a discovery cohort. All discovery cohort repertoires had been generated on a single sequencing platform. Class I and class II HLA loci were covered by the typing at four-digit resolution. Typing coverage differed by locus: A, B, C, DRB1 and DQB1 were typed in about 629-640 donors, DQA1 in roughly 510, DPA1 in some 600, and DPB1 in 400 to 490. About five DR-DQ haplotypes were treated as single units for association and clustering because of strong linkage in the cohort. Among some 400 genotyped donors of the cohort, an average of roughly 230,000 unique TCR beta nucleotide sequences was sequenced per donor, of which about 18% were non-productive.

The library came from the immunoSEQ multiplex PCR assay. For the multiplex PCR, a mixture combining 60 forward primers for TCR Vbeta segments and 13 reverse primers for TCR Jbeta segments was used. Amplification of the CDR3 region of rearranged TCR beta genes was performed with a multiplex PCR assay on genomic DNA. The amplified TCR beta libraries were sequenced on the Illumina HiSeq System as 87-base-pair reads. As for the authors' bioinformatics: A later analysis tallied roughly 78 million unique TCR beta chains across the approximately 670 repertoires, and approximately 11 million of those chains were shared by two or more donors. Raw reads were error-corrected and collapsed into unique sequences by a nearest-neighbor algorithm in which closely related sequences were merged to remove PCR and sequencing errors. V, D and J gene segments were assigned by aligning CDR3 sequences to IMGT reference sequences. Each retained sequence needed at least a six-nucleotide match to both a V gene segment and a J gene segment. Rearrangements were called productive when the CDR3 lacked stop codons and stayed in frame with V and J; all others were non-productive. CDR3 was defined by IMGT convention, running from the second conserved V-encoded cysteine to the conserved J-encoded phenylalanine. In an earlier analysis of some 550 of the donors, sequences lacking an unambiguous match to a single V gene segment were excluded. In an earlier analysis of a few hundred of the donors, V segments were called functional above 56.7% productive rearrangements and were called segregating when the between-donor standard deviation exceeded 5%. A statistical classification framework was developed to diagnose cytomegalovirus status using the catalog of TCR beta chain sequences. In a later analysis, V and J genes were assigned by comparing TCR nucleotide sequences against IMGT/GENE-DB human TR gene sequences. Using the TCRdist pipeline, a later analysis assigned CDR3 sequences along with most-parsimonious VDJ recombination scenarios. In a later analysis, each TCR beta chain was defined by its CDR3 amino acid sequence together with its V-gene family, and reads without a unique V-gene family were excluded. As a way to deal with suspected cross-contamination and a sequencing artifact, a later analysis dropped hundreds of nucleotide sequences that were highly shared and had low generation probability. A later analysis calculated a clonal expansion index for each public chain from normalized within-repertoire ranks of inferred template counts. In a later analysis, generation probabilities were computed with a VDJ recombination model fitted to out-of-frame rearrangements, and the resulting probabilities were checked against IGoR. A later analysis scored TCR-TCR, TCR-HLA and TCR-CMV co-occurrence with hypergeometric tests, applying a repertoire-size bias correction to TCR pairs. In a later analysis, false discovery rates were estimated by permuting HLA or CMV assignments 20 times. In a later analysis, co-occurring TCRs were grouped with DBSCAN, and TCRdist sequence similarity was added when clustering was performed within HLA-allele-positive subsets. Repertoires with fewer than 30,000 or more than 120,000 public chains were left out of co-occurrence clustering, as were about five repertoires with anomalous nucleotide sharing. The clones in this table, taken by TCRdb from immuneACCESS, are in-frame only. Not every clone is retained; where verified, under half of the shortfall comes from an unresolved V gene, and the cause of the rest is unknown. The V and J calls and clone size are taken from that table; D and trimming were inferred from the DNA. The table for this sample lists 150,000 to 200,000 clones. Jointly, the top ten make up 6.5% of the sample.

The paper as a whole reports these results and caveats: Linkage disequilibrium might explain the correlated functional status among segregating V segments, but an unknown experimental factor could not be ruled out. In a later analysis, HLA-associated TCR beta chains showed more clonal expansion and lower generation probabilities than non-associated chains that were equally common. A later genetic analysis reported fewer N-insertions in productive TCRs among donors in an Asian-associated ancestry cluster than the roughly 700-donor mean. Specific HLA alleles were associated with 16,951 TCR beta sequences at a false discovery rate of 0.05 in a later analysis. Sequencing depth was assumed to be roughly uniform across donors in the presence/absence analyses, though that assumption may not hold. Because counts were too low, some 17 rarely observed V segments, including chromosome 9 orphons, were left out of the earlier analysis of 500 to 650 of the donors. Strong co-occurrence of HLA alleles, especially DR and DQ, made assigning TCR associations to individual alleles difficult. Because the 87-base-pair reads could not distinguish some IMGT-functional V segments, including TRBV6-2 and TRBV6-3, those segments were excluded. The study gave a list of under 200 TCR beta chains associated with cytomegalovirus. According to a later analysis, parvovirus B19, influenza, CMV and Epstein-Barr virus appeared linked to several top co-occurrence clusters. In a later genetic analysis, a missense DCLRE1C variant was associated with V-gene and J-gene trimming of TCR beta chains, and the association was replicated in an independent cohort. A further reported finding was that TCR beta sequences accurately predicted the HLA-A and HLA-B alleles for most subjects in the first cohort. According to the authors, the approach could potentially be generalized to other disease states and immunological phenotypes. A group of highly shared sequence variants was considered likely to be a technical artifact of the sequencing pipeline. The cohort was sequenced for TCR beta chains only, and without alpha or paired-chain data the features that could be detected were limited. CMV serostatus was the only immune exposure information available for the cohort. In vitro tests confirmed that three of the cytomegalovirus-associated TCR beta chains recognize cytomegalovirus antigens. In a later analysis, most CMV-associated TCR beta chains were found to appear HLA-restricted, with HLA associations seemingly driven largely by CMV exposure. While some public TCRs were present in many individuals, most TCR sequences turned up only very rarely across donors. A later analysis found that TCR association rates varied across HLA loci, with DRB1 alleles showing the most associated TCRs and HLA-C alleles the fewest. Because some donors lacked HLA typing at each locus, the association tests relied only on the typed subset. The classifier was reported to diagnose cytomegalovirus status with high specificity and sensitivity in both the original cohort and the validation cohort. In an earlier analysis of over 550 of the donors, most TCR beta V segments were observed in productive rearrangements about 87% or about 30% of the time, broadly matching IMGT annotations.

From cysteine to phenylalanine, the CDR3 is 16 amino acids long. Here the CDR3 DNA is all that survives: 48 bases in frame from base 1. Reading the germline V gene gives CDR1 SGHTA and CDR2 FQGNSA. For this chain, trimming is 4 bases at the V end and 0 bases at the J end, and the number of junction bases without a gene match is 5. The origin of this receptor is a man aged 30 to 39 in good health and CMV-seronegative. The chain joins TRBV7-2 to TRBJ2-2; 7 junctional bases match TRBD2. Source material: PBMCs. At the DNA level, the sequence is TGTGCCAGCAGCTGGCGGGGGAACACGAACACCGGGGAGCTGTTTTTT. Its translation reads: CASSWRGNTNTGELFF.